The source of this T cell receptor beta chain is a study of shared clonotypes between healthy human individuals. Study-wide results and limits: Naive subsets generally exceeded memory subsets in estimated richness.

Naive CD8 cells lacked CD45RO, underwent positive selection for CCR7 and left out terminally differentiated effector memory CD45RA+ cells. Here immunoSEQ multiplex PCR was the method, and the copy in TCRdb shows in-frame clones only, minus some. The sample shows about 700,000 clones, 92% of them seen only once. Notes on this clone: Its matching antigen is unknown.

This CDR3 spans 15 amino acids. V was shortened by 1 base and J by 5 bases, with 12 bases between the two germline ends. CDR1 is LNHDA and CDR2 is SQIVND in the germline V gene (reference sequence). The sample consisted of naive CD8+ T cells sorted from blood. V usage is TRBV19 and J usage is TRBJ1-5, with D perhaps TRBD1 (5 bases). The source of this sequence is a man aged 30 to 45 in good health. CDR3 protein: CASSIGAGGDQPQHF. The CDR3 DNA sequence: TGTGCCAGTAGTATAGGGGCCGGGGGGGATCAGCCCCAGCATTTT.